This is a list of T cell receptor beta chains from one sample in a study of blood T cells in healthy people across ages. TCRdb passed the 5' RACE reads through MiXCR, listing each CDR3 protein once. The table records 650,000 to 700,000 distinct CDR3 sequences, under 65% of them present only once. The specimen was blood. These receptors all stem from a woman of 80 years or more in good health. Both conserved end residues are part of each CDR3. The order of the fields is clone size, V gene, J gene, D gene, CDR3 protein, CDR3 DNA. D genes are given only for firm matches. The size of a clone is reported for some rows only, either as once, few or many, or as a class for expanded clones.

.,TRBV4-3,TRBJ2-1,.,CASSHGQYNEQFF,TGCGCCAGCAGCCATGGACAGTACAATGAGCAGTTCTTC
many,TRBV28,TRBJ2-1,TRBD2,CASTSPTSGSNEQFF,TGTGCCAGCACCTCCCCGACTAGCGGGAGCAATGAGCAGTTCTTC
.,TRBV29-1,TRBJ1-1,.,CSAWERADTEAFF,TGCAGCGCCTGGGAAAGGGCCGACACTGAAGCTTTCTTT
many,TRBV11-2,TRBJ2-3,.,CASSLRQDTSTDTQYF,TGTGCCAGCAGCCTCCGACAGGATACTAGCACAGATACGCAGTATTTT
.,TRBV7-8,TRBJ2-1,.,CASSPSRLSSYNEQFF,TGTGCCAGCAGCCCCTCACGACTGAGCTCCTACAATGAGCAGTTCTTC
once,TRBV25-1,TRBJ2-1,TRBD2,CASSEGRGRFYNEQFF,TGTGCCAGCAGTGAAGGTCGCGGGAGATTCTACAATGAGCAGTTCTTC
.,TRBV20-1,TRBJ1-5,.,CRKPTWDNQPQHF,TGCAGAAAACCTACCTGGGACAATCAGCCCCAGCATTTT
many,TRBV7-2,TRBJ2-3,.,CASSFRQLGTDTQYF,TGTGCCAGCAGCTTTAGACAGTTGGGGACAGATACGCAGTATTTT
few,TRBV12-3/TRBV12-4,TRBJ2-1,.,CASSLRGYSYNEQFF,TGTGCCAGCAGCCTGAGAGGGTACTCCTACAATGAGCAGTTCTTC
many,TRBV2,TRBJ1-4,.,CASSEALRREKLFF,TGTGCCAGCAGTGAAGCGCTTCGGCGGGAAAAACTGTTTTTT
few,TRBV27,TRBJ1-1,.,CASSSRTDAFF,TGTGCCAGCAGTTCGAGGACCGACGCTTTCTTT
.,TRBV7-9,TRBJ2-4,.,CASSLGGSDSGNIQYF,TGTGCCAGCAGCTTAGGGGGCTCCGACTCAGGGAACATTCAGTACTTC
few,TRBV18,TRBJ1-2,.,CASSTEYGYTF,TGTGCCAGCTCCACAGAGTATGGCTACACCTTC
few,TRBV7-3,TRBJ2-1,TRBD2,CASSPQGAGGYNEQFF,TGTGCCAGCAGCCCTCAAGGGGCGGGAGGATACAATGAGCAGTTCTTC
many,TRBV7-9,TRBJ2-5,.,CASSPPDSASQETQYF,TGTGCCAGCAGTCCCCCGGACTCCGCGTCTCAAGAGACCCAGTACTTC
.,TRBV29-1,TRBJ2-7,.,CSGGQNNGQYF,TGCAGCGGCGGACAGAACAATGGGCAGTACTTC
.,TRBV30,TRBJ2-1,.,CAWSGWSSYNEQFF,TGTGCCTGGAGTGGGTGGAGCTCCTACAATGAGCAGTTCTTC
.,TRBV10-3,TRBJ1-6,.,CAIRQEDNSPLHF,TGTGCCATCAGGCAGGAGGATAATTCACCCCTCCACTTT
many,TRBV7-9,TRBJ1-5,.,CASSLGQSNQPQHF,TGTGCCAGCAGTCTGGGACAAAGCAATCAGCCCCAGCATTTT
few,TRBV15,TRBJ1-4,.,CATSRDATGGGKLFF,TGTGCCACCAGCAGAGATGCGACCGGGGGGGGAAAACTGTTTTTT
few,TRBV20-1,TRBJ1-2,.,CSARTVNYGYTF,TGCAGTGCTAGGACAGTAAACTATGGCTACACCTTC
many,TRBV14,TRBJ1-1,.,CASSQVTLGSTFF,TGTGCCAGCAGCCAAGTGACACTGGGATCGACTTTCTTT
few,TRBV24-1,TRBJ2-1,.,CATSDQDGSSYNEQFF,TGTGCCACCAGTGACCAAGACGGGAGCTCCTACAATGAGCAGTTCTTC
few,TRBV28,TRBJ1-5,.,CASERRGQQPQHF,TGTGCCAGCGAGCGGAGGGGCCAACAGCCCCAGCATTTT
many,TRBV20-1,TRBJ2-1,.,CSASPGSYNEQFF,TGCAGTGCTAGTCCGGGCTCCTACAATGAGCAGTTCTTC
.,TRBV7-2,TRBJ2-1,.,CANSLQPGARDEQFF,TGTGCCAACAGCTTACAACCAGGGGCTCGGGATGAGCAGTTCTTC
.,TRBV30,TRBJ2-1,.,CAWTHGAYNEQFF,TGTGCCTGGACCCACGGGGCCTACAATGAGCAGTTCTTC
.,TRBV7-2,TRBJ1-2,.,CASSLVSDRPNYGYTF,TGTGCCAGCAGCTTAGTATCGGACCGCCCGAACTATGGCTACACCTTC
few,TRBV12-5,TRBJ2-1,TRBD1,CASGLARRGQVNEQFF,TGTGCTAGTGGTTTGGCGCGCAGGGGACAGGTAAATGAGCAGTTCTTC
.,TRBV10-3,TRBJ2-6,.,CAISGGNSGANVLTF,TGTGCCATCAGTGGGGGTAACTCTGGGGCCAACGTCCTGACTTTC
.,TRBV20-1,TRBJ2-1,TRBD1,CSAPTGAYNEQFF,TGCAGTGCCCCGACAGGGGCGTACAATGAGCAGTTCTTC
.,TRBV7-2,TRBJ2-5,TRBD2,CASSSGLEVKTQYF,TGTGCCAGCAGCTCTGGACTAGAGGTGAAAACGCAGTACTTC
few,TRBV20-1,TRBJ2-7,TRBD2,CSARTSNYEQYF,TGCAGTGCTCGGACTAGCAATTACGAGCAGTACTTC
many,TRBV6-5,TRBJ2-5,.,CASSDGLSGSTYF,TGTGCCAGCAGTGACGGGCTCAGCGGCTCCACGTACTTC
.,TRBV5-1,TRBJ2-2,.,CASSPTTFSGTGELFF,TGCGCCAGCAGCCCGACGACTTTTTCGGGAACCGGGGAGCTGTTTTTT
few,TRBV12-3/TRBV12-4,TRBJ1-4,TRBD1,CASRQGQGALSNEKLFF,TGTGCCAGCAGGCAGGGACAGGGGGCGCTTTCTAATGAAAAACTGTTTTTT
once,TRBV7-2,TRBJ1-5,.,CASSFTTVRGQPQHF,TGTGCCAGCAGCTTCACCACGGTACGGGGCCAGCCCCAGCATTTT
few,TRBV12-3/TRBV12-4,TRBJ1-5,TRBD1,CASSSEGADQPQHF,TGTGCCAGCAGCTCAGAGGGGGCCGATCAGCCCCAGCATTTT
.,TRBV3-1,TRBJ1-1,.,CASSQLGGTEAFF,TGTGCCAGCAGCCAATTGGGAGGCACTGAAGCTTTCTTT
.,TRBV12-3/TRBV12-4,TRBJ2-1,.,CASSFVSNEQFF,TGTGCCAGCAGCTTCGTCTCCAATGAGCAGTTCTTC